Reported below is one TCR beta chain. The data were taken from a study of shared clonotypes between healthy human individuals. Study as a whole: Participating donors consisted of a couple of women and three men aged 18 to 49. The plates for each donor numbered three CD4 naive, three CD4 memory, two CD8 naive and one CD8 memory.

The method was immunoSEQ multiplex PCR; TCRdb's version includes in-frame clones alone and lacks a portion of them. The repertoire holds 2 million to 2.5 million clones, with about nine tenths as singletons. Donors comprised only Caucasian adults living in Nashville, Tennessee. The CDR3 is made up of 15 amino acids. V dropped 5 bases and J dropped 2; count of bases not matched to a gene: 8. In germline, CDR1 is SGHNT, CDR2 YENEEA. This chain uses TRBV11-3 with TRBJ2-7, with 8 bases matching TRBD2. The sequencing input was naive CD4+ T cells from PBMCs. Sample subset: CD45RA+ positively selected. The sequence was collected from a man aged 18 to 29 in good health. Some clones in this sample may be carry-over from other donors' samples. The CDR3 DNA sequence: TGTGCCAGCAGCCAAGGGAGCGGGAGTCCCTACGAGCAGTACTTC. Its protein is CASSQGSGSPYEQYF. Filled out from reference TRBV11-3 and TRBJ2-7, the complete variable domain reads EAGVVQSPRYKIIEKKQPVAFWCNPISGHNTLYWYLQNLGQGPELLIRYENEEAVDDSQLPKDRFSAERLKGVDSTLKIQPAELGDSAVYLCASSQGSGSPYEQYFGPGTRLTVT.